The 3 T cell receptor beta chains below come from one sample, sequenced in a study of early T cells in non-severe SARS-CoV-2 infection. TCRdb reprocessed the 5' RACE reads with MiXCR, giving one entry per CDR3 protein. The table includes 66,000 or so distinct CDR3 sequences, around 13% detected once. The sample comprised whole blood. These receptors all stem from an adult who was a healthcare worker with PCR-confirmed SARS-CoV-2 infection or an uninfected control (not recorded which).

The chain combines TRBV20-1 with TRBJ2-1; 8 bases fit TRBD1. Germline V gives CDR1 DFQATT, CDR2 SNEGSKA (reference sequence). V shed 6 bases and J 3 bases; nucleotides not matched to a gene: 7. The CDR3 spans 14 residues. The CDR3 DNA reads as TGCAGTGCCCAGGGACAGGAATTCTACAATGAGCAGTTCTTC. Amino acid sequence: CSAQGQEFYNEQFF.

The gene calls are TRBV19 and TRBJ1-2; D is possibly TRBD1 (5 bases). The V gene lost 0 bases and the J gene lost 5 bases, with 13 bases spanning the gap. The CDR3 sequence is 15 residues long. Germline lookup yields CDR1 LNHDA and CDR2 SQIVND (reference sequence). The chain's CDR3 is CASSIDRTPYYGYTF. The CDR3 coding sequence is TGTGCCAGTAGTATAGACAGGACACCATATTATGGCTACACCTTC.

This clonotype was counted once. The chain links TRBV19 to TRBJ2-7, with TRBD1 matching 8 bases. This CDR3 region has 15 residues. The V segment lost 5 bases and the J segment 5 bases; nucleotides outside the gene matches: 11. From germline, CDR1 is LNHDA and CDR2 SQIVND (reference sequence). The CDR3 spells CASSAVLQGANEQYF. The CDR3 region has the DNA TGTGCCAGTAGTGCCGTGTTGCAGGGGGCCAACGAGCAGTACTTC.